Each of the 8 T cell receptor beta chains below was sequenced from the same sample in a study of shared clonotypes between healthy human individuals. The repertoire was sequenced with immunoSEQ multiplex PCR; TCRdb's copy has only in-frame clones and lacks some. The repertoire consists of roughly 1,600,000 clones, with around 98.5% occurring once and the leading ten covering around 0.38%. The sequenced sample was naive CD4+ T cells sorted from blood. The subset here: CD45RA+ positively selected. The receptors here all came from a young man in good health.

The rearrangement joins TRBV7-9 to TRBJ2-1; D is uncertain. Trimming pared 0 bases from V and 12 bases from J, leaving 12 bases between. The CDR3 sequence is 13 residues long. Germline V gene data show CDR1 as SEHNR and CDR2 as FQNEAQ (reference sequence). The CDR3, as DNA: TGTGCCAGCAGCTTAGCCGTAGTTGGTCGGCAGTTCTTC. Amino acid sequence: CASSLAVVGRQFF.

This clone appeared once. The rearrangement uses TRBV27 and TRBJ2-3; D call uncertain. The ends were cut back, 4 bases at V and 6 bases at J, with 11 bases in the middle. The CDR3 totals 13 residues. Germline CDR1 and CDR2: MNHEY and SMNVEV (reference sequence). The CDR3 DNA sequence: TGTGCCAGCAGTTCCCCGAGAAGGGATACGCAGTATTTT. Protein sequence: CASSSPRRDTQYF.

The gene calls are TRBV15 and TRBJ2-2; D might be TRBD2 (5 bases). CDR1 is LNHNV and CDR2 is YYDKDF in the germline V gene (reference sequence). The CDR3 has 14 residues. V was trimmed by 4 bases and J by 6 bases, leaving 12 bases between them. This CDR3 reads CATSTDWGAGELFF. The CDR3 DNA reads as TGTGCCACCAGCACAGACTGGGGAGCCGGGGAGCTGTTTTTT.

The chain uses TRBV19 and TRBJ2-2, with TRBD2 matching 8 bases. Per the germline V gene, CDR1 is LNHDA and CDR2 is SQIVND (reference sequence). Trimming removed 7 bases from V and 7 bases from J; junction bases left unmatched: 11. CDR3 size: 15 residues. The CDR3 DNA is TGTGCCAGTATGAGACCCAGCGGGAGAGGCGGGGAGCTGTTTTTT. Translation gives CASMRPSGRGGELFF.

Notes on this clone: The junction departs from the called germline gene at one end, perhaps through a read error. The rearrangement joins TRBV7-7 to TRBJ1-1, with 7 bases lining up with TRBD1. The CDR3 is 17 amino acids. Germline loops: CDR1 SSHAT, CDR2 FNYEAQ (reference sequence). For the CDR3, the DNA is TGTGCTAGCAGCTTACTGACCCCGGGACAGAGAGGCACTGAAGCTTTCTTT. It specifies CASSLLTPGQRGTEAFF. Filled out from reference TRBV7-7 and TRBJ1-1, the complete variable domain reads GAGVSQSPRYKVTKRGQDVTLRCDPISSHATLYWYQQALGQGPEFLTYFNYEAQPDKSGLPSDRFSAERPEGSISTLTIQRTEQRDSAMYRCASSLLTPGQRGTEAFFGQGTRLTVV.

V usage is TRBV29-1 and J usage is TRBJ1-3, with D unresolved. This CDR3 spans 11 amino acids. Per the germline V gene, CDR1 is SQVTM and CDR2 is ANQGSEA. CDR3 residues: CGGLSGNTIYF. In DNA form, the CDR3 reads TGCGGAGGGCTCTCTGGAAACACCATATATTTT. Together with reference TRBV29-1 and TRBJ1-3, the CDR3 gives the full variable domain: SAVISQKPSRDICQRGTSLTIQCQVDSQVTMMFWYRQQPGQSLTLIATANQGSEATYESGFVIDKFPISRPNLTFSTLTVSNMSPEDSSIYLCGGLSGNTIYFGEGSWLTVV.

The chain is built from TRBV5-1 and TRBJ2-3; D is perhaps TRBD1 or TRBD2 (5 bases each). The V gene lost 0 bases and the J gene lost 0 bases, with 20 bases spanning the gap. This CDR3 is built from 19 residues. Germline loops: CDR1 SGHRS, CDR2 YFSETQ. This CDR3 reads CASSLVRLSAGDSTDTQYF. CDR3 nucleotide sequence: TGCGCCAGCAGCTTGGTGCGTCTCTCGGCCGGGGACAGCACAGATACGCAGTATTTT.

This chain connects TRBV5-1 to TRBJ2-7, with D possibly TRBD1 on 6 matching bases. Germline lookup yields CDR1 SGHRS and CDR2 YFSETQ. The CDR3 has 13 amino acids. V was pared by 7 bases and J by 7 bases, with 18 bases between. The CDR3 loop reads CASHTGPSGEQYF. In DNA form, the CDR3 reads TGCGCCAGCCACACAGGGCCGTCTGGGGAGCAGTACTTC.